The T cell receptor (beta chain) described here comes from a study of T-cell memory formation after mild COVID-19. For the study at large: TCR clusters largely stayed donor specific.

Constant-segment-primed 5'RACE gave TCR alpha and TCR beta cDNA libraries with sample barcodes and UMIs. A single record per CDR3 protein comes from TCRdb applying MiXCR to the 5' RACE reads. The table lists about 340,000 distinct CDR3 sequences, 10% to 15% of them singletons. The germline V gene encodes CDR1 GTSNPN and CDR2 SVGIG (reference sequence). The CDR3 runs 13 residues. V lost 2 bases and J lost 7, with 14 bases in between. This clonotype showed up many times. Sequencing was done on a sample of PBMCs or a T cell subset sorted from them (not recorded which). The clonotype comes from a man in his late teens or twenties who had mild COVID-19 (a few samples of this study predate the infection). Cell type and time point are not known. This rearrangement joins TRBV30 to TRBJ2-5; maybe TRBD1 (5 bases). The CDR3, as DNA: TGTGCCTGGAGTATCCAAGGGGTTGTGACCCAGTACTTC. This encodes CAWSIQGVVTQYF. Combining the CDR3 with reference TRBV30 and TRBJ2-5 gives the whole variable domain SQTIHQWPATLVQPVGSPLSLECTVEGTSNPNLYWYRQAAGRGLQLLFYSVGIGQISSEVPQNLSASRPQDRQFILSSKKLLLSDSGFYLCAWSIQGVVTQYFGPGTRLLVL.